Following are 9 T cell receptor beta chains from one sample sequenced in a study of memory CD4+ T cells and cytomegalovirus serostatus. The sort gate was single viable CD3+CD4+CD8-CD45RO+ cells for memory CD4+ T cells. Using immunoSEQ multiplex PCR, the repertoire was profiled, and TCRdb retains in-frame clones only, with some absent. The sample contains tens of thousands of clones, about 78% of which appear only once. Input material: memory CD4+ T cells from blood. Every receptor here comes from an adult in good health and CMV-seronegative.

V and J are TRBV7-2 and TRBJ2-4; the match to TRBD2 covers 7 bases. The CDR3 consists of 15 residues. Per germline, CDR1 SGHTA and CDR2 FQGNSA. Losses at the gene ends were 5 bases for V and 1 base for J; bases not matched to a gene: 5. Here the CDR3 reads CASSLTSDAKNIQYF. The CDR3 nucleotides are TGTGCCAGCAGCCTCACTAGCGACGCCAAAAACATTCAGTACTTC.

J is TRBJ1-4 and V is TRBV28; 7 bases line up with TRBD1. Germline lookup yields CDR1 MDHEN and CDR2 SYDVKM. J gave up 0 bases and V 3 bases, and 4 bases lay outside the gene matches. This CDR3 has 16 amino acids. The CDR3 protein is CASSFWQGATNEKLFF. In nucleotides, the CDR3 is TGTGCCAGCAGTTTTTGGCAGGGGGCAACTAATGAAAAACTGTTTTTT. The full variable domain, its missing parts supplied by reference TRBV28 and TRBJ1-4, is DVKVTQSSRYLVKRTGEKVFLECVQDMDHENMFWYRQDPGLGLRLIYFSYDVKMKEKGDIPEGYSVSREKKERFSLILESASTNQTSMYLCASSFWQGATNEKLFFGSGTQLSVL.

The chain joins TRBV7-9 to TRBJ1-1, with 8 bases matching TRBD1. Germline V gives CDR1 SEHNR, CDR2 FQNEAQ (reference sequence). There are 15 residues in the CDR3. J was trimmed by 3 bases and V by 5 bases; bases with no gene match: 8. DNA of the CDR3: TGTGCCAGCAGCACCCGACAGGGGAGGCACACTGAAGCTTTCTTT. Protein product: CASSTRQGRHTEAFF. Complete variable domain (other parts from reference TRBV7-9 and TRBJ1-1): DTGVSQNPRHKITKRGQNVTFRCDPISEHNRLYWYRQTLGQGPEFLTYFQNEAQLEKSRLLSDRFSAERPKGSFSTLEIQRTEQGDSAMYLCASSTRQGRHTEAFFGQGTRLTVV.

This clone was recorded a few times. This chain uses TRBV5-1 with TRBJ1-1; TRBD1 agrees at 7 bases. The germline gives CDR1 SGHRS, CDR2 YFSETQ. V was clipped by 3 bases and J by 5 bases; unmatched bases: 10. The CDR3 length is 15 residues. CDR3 residues: CASSYGDRDLTEAFF. The CDR3 coding sequence is TGCGCCAGCAGCTATGGAGACAGGGATTTGACTGAAGCTTTCTTT.

The genes are TRBV28 and TRBJ1-3; TRBD1 might be the D (6 bases). Germline V CDR1 and CDR2: MDHEN, SYDVKM. The germline V and J ends were trimmed by 7 bases and 15 bases, with 16 bases remaining between them. The CDR3 contains 11 residues. The DNA of the CDR3 is TGTGCCAGCAACGACCTGCGGGGGGCATATTTT. This sequence encodes CASNDLRGAYF.

The V and J genes are TRBV6-4 and TRBJ1-1; D uncertain. V gave up 2 bases and J gave up 4 bases, with 11 bases separating them. This CDR3 is 14 amino acids long. Germline CDR1 and CDR2: MRHNA and SNTAGT. CDR3 protein: CASSDTNRPTEAFF. The CDR3 DNA follows: TGTGCCAGCAGTGACACTAATCGACCCACTGAAGCTTTCTTT.

The chain links TRBV5-1 to TRBJ1-1; the D gene is possibly TRBD1 (6 bases). Trimming stripped 3 bases from V and 4 bases from J, with 13 bases between. The CDR3 runs 14 residues. The germline V gene has CDR1 SGHRS and CDR2 YFSETQ. The CDR3 loop is CASSSQGQITEAFF. Written as DNA, the CDR3 is TGCGCCAGCAGCTCCCAAGGACAGATCACTGAAGCTTTCTTT.

The chain uses TRBV20-1 and TRBJ2-2, with D perhaps TRBD2 (5 bases). CDR3 length: 11 amino acids. Germline-derived CDR1 and CDR2 are DFQATT and SNEGSKA (reference sequence). With 7 bases removed from V and 8 bases from J, the gap between germline ends came to 11 bases. The CDR3: CSVPSRGELFF. In DNA, the CDR3 is TGCAGTGTGCCTAGCCGTGGGGAGCTGTTTTTT.

The chain has TRBV19 and TRBJ1-1; TRBD1 matches 9 bases. CDR1 and CDR2 (germline): LNHDA, SQIVND (reference sequence). V lost 1 base to trimming and J lost 3 bases; unmatched junction nucleotides: 6. There are 16 residues in the CDR3. The chain's CDR3 is CASSIVGTGLDTEAFF. The CDR3 nucleotides read TGTGCCAGTAGTATAGTCGGGACAGGGTTGGACACTGAAGCTTTCTTT.